This T cell receptor (beta chain) was identified during a study of T cells in Graves' hyperthyroidism and ophthalmopathy. Study findings and constraints: Most thyroid clonotypes expanded above 0.001 were also detected in blood.

The germline V and J ends were trimmed by 7 bases and 0 bases, with 13 bases remaining between them. This CDR3 is 14 amino acids long. Regarding this clonotype: Its specificity is not known.

Template material for amplifying TCR beta CDR3 regions consisted of RNA transcripts. TCR CDR3 underwent first-round RT-PCR with the HTBI primer set. TCRdb redid the calling of the multiplex PCR reads with MiXCR, one entry per CDR3 protein. Seen here are roughly 330,000 distinct CDR3 sequences, 16% observed once, and the top ten hold approximately 31%. The clonotype was recovered from a man aged 25 to 40 with Graves' hyperthyroidism. The sample consisted of blood. The chain has TRBV12-3 or TRBV12-4 and TRBJ2-7; no clear D. The CDR3: CASTSRRSSYEQYF. The CDR3 region has the DNA TGTGCCAGCACCAGCAGACGGAGCTCCTACGAGCAGTACTTC.